Listed below are T cell receptor beta chains from one sample, sequenced in a study of CD8+CD57+ T cells in acquired aplastic anemia. Via MiXCR, TCRdb re-called the reads, giving one row per CDR3 protein. The sample records 450,000 to 600,000 distinct CDR3 sequences, less than 35% being singletons. The material sequenced was sorted CD4+, CD8+, or CD8+CD57+ T cells (not recorded which) from PBMCs. The source is a human donor with aplastic anemia. Both conserved end residues are trimmed from each CDR3.

j_gene: TRBJ2-5
v_gene: TRBV30
CDR3aa: AWSRGGLETQY

j_gene: TRBJ2-7
v_gene: TRBV10-3
CDR3aa: AIKPPDRVHEQY

j_gene: TRBJ2-7
v_gene: TRBV20-1
CDR3aa: SARWEGRSYEQY

j_gene: TRBJ1-5
v_gene: TRBV7-2
CDR3aa: ASSLTPSGLGNQPQH

j_gene: TRBJ2-7
v_gene: TRBV20-1
CDR3aa: SARGQGAYEQY

j_gene: TRBJ1-3
v_gene: TRBV30
CDR3aa: AWSRLDWKQPGNTIY

j_gene: TRBJ1-2
v_gene: TRBV25-1
CDR3aa: ASSEPGTGWGYT

j_gene: TRBJ1-2
v_gene: TRBV5-1
CDR3aa: ASSSDRGNVYGYT

j_gene: TRBJ1-2
v_gene: TRBV5-1
CDR3aa: ASSLVGTSYGYT

j_gene: TRBJ1-2
v_gene: TRBV2
CDR3aa: ASRETGGTRGYT

j_gene: TRBJ1-6
v_gene: TRBV5-1
CDR3aa: ASSLYRDSAENSPLH

j_gene: TRBJ1-5
v_gene: TRBV19
CDR3aa: ASTRAGTGNKEPQH

j_gene: TRBJ1-2
v_gene: TRBV5-1
CDR3aa: ASSLVPRGGYGYT

j_gene: TRBJ1-2
v_gene: TRBV7-9
CDR3aa: ASSSSSGAGYGYT

j_gene: TRBJ2-7
v_gene: TRBV7-9
CDR3aa: ASSPDEFSDKQY

j_gene: TRBJ1-6
v_gene: TRBV25-1
CDR3aa: ASSETGAASSPLH

j_gene: TRBJ2-2
v_gene: TRBV11-1
CDR3aa: ASSLVGGKFTGELF

j_gene: TRBJ1-5
v_gene: TRBV12-3/TRBV12-4
CDR3aa: ASSLANRRNQPQH

j_gene: TRBJ2-5
v_gene: TRBV15
CDR3aa: ATSPGGAGETQY

j_gene: TRBJ1-5
v_gene: TRBV4-1
CDR3aa: ASSQEGQGVNQPQH

j_gene: TRBJ1-5
v_gene: TRBV24-1
CDR3aa: ATSDSGPSNQPQH

j_gene: TRBJ2-7
v_gene: TRBV29-1
CDR3aa: SVAGTTIWEQY

j_gene: TRBJ1-4
v_gene: TRBV14
CDR3aa: ASSQTRISNEKLF

j_gene: TRBJ2-6
v_gene: TRBV19
CDR3aa: ASSATGTGGRFGANVLT

j_gene: TRBJ2-7
v_gene: TRBV24-1
CDR3aa: ATSDARGEQY

j_gene: TRBJ1-5
v_gene: TRBV2
CDR3aa: ASSPLTGGNQPQH

j_gene: TRBJ2-7
v_gene: TRBV9
CDR3aa: ASSGGLAGDEQY

j_gene: TRBJ1-1
v_gene: TRBV20-1
CDR3aa: SAGLDRADVAF

j_gene: TRBJ1-1
v_gene: TRBV7-2
CDR3aa: ASSLSVGNTEAF

j_gene: TRBJ1-2
v_gene: TRBV12-3/TRBV12-4
CDR3aa: ASSLALTGDRVRGYT

j_gene: TRBJ1-1
v_gene: TRBV7-3
CDR3aa: ASRNGTSGVGEQF

j_gene: TRBJ2-7
v_gene: TRBV20-1
CDR3aa: SASGTGTYEQY

j_gene: TRBJ1-5
v_gene: TRBV7-9
CDR3aa: ASSSAGEHQPQH

j_gene: TRBJ1-2
v_gene: TRBV10-3
CDR3aa: AISTPGAFSTGYGYT

j_gene: TRBJ1-3
v_gene: TRBV2
CDR3aa: ASIPEAGGRNTIY

j_gene: TRBJ2-1
v_gene: TRBV24-1
CDR3aa: ATSIRGDEQF

j_gene: TRBJ1-6
v_gene: TRBV2
CDR3aa: ASSEGQGGSPLH